A selection of T cell receptor beta chains follows, all from one sample in a study of STAT5B mutations in CD4+ large granular lymphocyte leukemia. Generated by immunoSEQ multiplex PCR, the TCRdb table keeps only in-frame clones and is missing some. The table lists fewer than 50,000 clones, roughly four fifths of them singletons. Sequencing input: CD4+ T cells from blood buffy coats. These receptors were collected from a human donor in good health. The CDR3 runs from the conserved cysteine through the conserved F or W. A D gene is named only where the DNA matches it firmly. Only part of the rows carry a size: once, few, many, or a class if the clone is expanded.

v_gene	d_gene	abundance	j_gene	CDR3nt	CDR3aa
TRBV18	-	few	TRBJ2-2	TGTGCCAGCTCACCAGGGGACACCGGGGAGCTGTTTTTT	CASSPGDTGELFF
TRBV30	TRBD2	-	TRBJ2-2	TGTGCCTGGAGTGTTGGGGGACTGGGGGGGTACAGCGGGGAGCTGTTTTTT	CAWSVGGLGGYSGELFF
TRBV6-6	-	-	TRBJ2-7	TGTGCCAGCAGTTTAGGGACTCAGGCCGGGCAGTACTTC	CASSLGTQAGQYF
TRBV29-1	-	few	TRBJ1-1	TGCAGCGGTGGAATACAGCCACCGAACACTGAAGCTTTCTTT	CSGGIQPPNTEAFF
TRBV18	-	-	TRBJ1-1	TGTGCCAGCTCACCTTACATGAACACTGAAGCTTTCTTT	CASSPYMNTEAFF
TRBV5-1	TRBD2	-	TRBJ2-1	TGCGCCAGCAGCTTGGGACTAGCGGGAGGAGAGCAGTTCTTC	CASSLGLAGGEQFF
TRBV19	-	-	TRBJ1-2	TGTGCCAGTAGTCCGGGAGGGTGGTCTTATGGCTACACCTTC	CASSPGGWSYGYTF
TRBV5-6	TRBD2	once	TRBJ2-5	TGTGCCAGCAGCTTAAGAGCGTCGGGGGGATACCAAGAGACCCAGTACTTC	CASSLRASGGYQETQYF
TRBV6-5	TRBD2	few	TRBJ2-1	TGTGCCAGCAGTTACTCACTAGCGCGCTCCTACAATGAGCAGTTCTTC	CASSYSLARSYNEQFF
TRBV10-1	TRBD1	-	TRBJ1-5	TGCGCCAGCAGTGATTACAGGGGCGGCAATCAGCCCCAGCATTTT	CASSDYRGGNQPQHF
TRBV5-1	-	-	TRBJ2-7	TGCGCCAGCAGGGAGGGCTACGAGCAGTACTTC	CASREGYEQYF
TRBV6-1	-	-	TRBJ2-3	TGTGCCACTAGGACGCTTGGCACAGATACGCAGTATTTT	CATRTLGTDTQYF
TRBV15	-	once	TRBJ2-5	TGTGCCACCAGCGGGGTCCTCGAAGAGACCCAGTACTTC	CATSGVLEETQYF
TRBV6-5	TRBD1	-	TRBJ1-2	TGTGCCAGCAGTTACAAGGGACAGCCTCTACGAGGCTACACCTTC	CASSYKGQPLRGYTF
TRBV27	-	-	TRBJ1-4	TGTGCCAGCGCACCTTCCGGGACAAGGATTGAAAAACTGTTTTTT	CASAPSGTRIEKLFF
TRBV29-1	-	-	TRBJ2-7	TGCAGCGTCCACCGGGACTCTCCCTACGAGCAGTACTTC	CSVHRDSPYEQYF
TRBV6-5	-	once	TRBJ2-2	TGTGCCAGTAGAAGGGGGAGGGACACCGGGGAGCTGTTTTTT	CASRRGRDTGELFF
TRBV7-9	TRBD1	few	TRBJ1-1	TGTGCCAGCAGCTTACAACAGGGGACCACTGAAGCTTTCTTT	CASSLQQGTTEAFF
TRBV11-3	-	-	TRBJ2-1	TGTGCCAGCAGCCGTCCAGGTGGGTCCTACAATGAGCAGTTCTTC	CASSRPGGSYNEQFF
TRBV11-2	TRBD2	-	TRBJ2-1	TGTGCCAGCAGCATGCAGCGGGGGGGCGTTGAGCAGTTCTTC	CASSMQRGGVEQFF
TRBV5-1	TRBD2	-	TRBJ2-5	TGCGCCAGCAGCTTTGGGGGGGGGTACCAAGAGACCCAGTACTTC	CASSFGGGYQETQYF
TRBV2	-	few	TRBJ1-2	TGTGCCAGCAGTGAAGGTGACGGCTATGGCTACACCTTC	CASSEGDGYGYTF
TRBV18	-	once	TRBJ1-5	TGTGCCAGCTCACCACTAGGCGGACCCGGGAGGTTTCAGCCCCAGCATTTT	CASSPLGGPGRFQPQHF
TRBV27	TRBD2	-	TRBJ2-3	TGTGCCAGCAGTTCCCTAGCGGCCGGGGATACGCAGTATTTT	CASSSLAAGDTQYF
TRBV19	-	-	TRBJ2-7	TGTGCCAGTAGTATTACCCCCGTCCACGGGCCCTACGAGCAGTACTTC	CASSITPVHGPYEQYF
TRBV7-2	TRBD2	-	TRBJ2-3	TGTGCCAGCAGCTTAACTGGCGGGGGGGCTAGCACAGATACGCAGTATTTT	CASSLTGGGASTDTQYF
TRBV6-1	-	-	TRBJ1-2	TGTGCCAGCAGTTCCCTGGGGACCGACTATGGCTACACCTTC	CASSSLGTDYGYTF
TRBV27	TRBD1	few	TRBJ1-5	TGTGCCAGCAGTTTATCGACGATCAGGGGGCGGGATCAGCCCCAGCATTTT	CASSLSTIRGRDQPQHF
TRBV28	-	-	TRBJ2-7	TGTGCCAGCAGTTACGGACAGTCCTACGAGCAGTACTTC	CASSYGQSYEQYF
TRBV5-6	-	once	TRBJ2-7	TGTGCCAGCAGCTCAGTGGATTCGTACGAGCAGTACTTC	CASSSVDSYEQYF
TRBV15	TRBD1	-	TRBJ2-4	TGTGCCACCAGCAGATCCGGGACAGGTATTCGACTAGCCAAAAACATTCAGTACTTC	CATSRSGTGIRLAKNIQYF
TRBV7-7	-	-	TRBJ2-3	TGTGCCAGCAGCTTGAAGACAGCCACAGATACGCAGTATTTT	CASSLKTATDTQYF
TRBV6-5	-	-	TRBJ2-2	TGTGCCAGCAAACCGGGACACAACACCGGGGAGCTGTTTTTT	CASKPGHNTGELFF
TRBV28	-	-	TRBJ1-1	TGTGCCAGCAGTTTAAGTTTTCAGTGGAACACTGAAGCTTTCTTT	CASSLSFQWNTEAFF
TRBV2	TRBD2	-	TRBJ2-5	TGTGCCAGCATCCTAGCGGGACGAGAGACCCAGTACTTC	CASILAGRETQYF
TRBV5-6	-	-	TRBJ2-1	TGTGCCAGCAGCTTGGCCGTAGTACAGACTCCCGGGACCAGGCCGTTCTTC	CASSLAVVQTPGTRPFF
TRBV21-1	-	-	TRBJ2-7	TGTGCCAGCAGCCCCCGGCCTCCAGGGGCCTCCTACGAGCAGTACTTC	CASSPRPPGASYEQYF